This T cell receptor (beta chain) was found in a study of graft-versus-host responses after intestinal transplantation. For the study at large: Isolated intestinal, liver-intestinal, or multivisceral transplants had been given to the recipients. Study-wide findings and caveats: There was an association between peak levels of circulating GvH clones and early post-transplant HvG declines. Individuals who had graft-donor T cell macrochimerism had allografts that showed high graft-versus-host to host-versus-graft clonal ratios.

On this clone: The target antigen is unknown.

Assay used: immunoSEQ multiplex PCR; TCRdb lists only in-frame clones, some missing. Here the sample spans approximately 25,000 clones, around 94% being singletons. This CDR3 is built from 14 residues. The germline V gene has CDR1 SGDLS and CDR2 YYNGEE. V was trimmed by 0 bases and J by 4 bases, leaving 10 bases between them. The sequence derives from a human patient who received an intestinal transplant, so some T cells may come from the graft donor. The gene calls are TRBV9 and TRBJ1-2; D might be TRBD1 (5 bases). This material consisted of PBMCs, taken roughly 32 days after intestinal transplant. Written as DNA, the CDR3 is TGTGCCAGCAGCGTAGGTGGGGGGACCTATGGCTACACCTTC. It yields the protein CASSVGGGTYGYTF.